This is a list of T cell receptor beta chains from one sample in a study of T cell responses to AZD1222 COVID-19 vaccine. Here immunoSEQ multiplex PCR was the method, and the copy in TCRdb shows in-frame clones only, minus some. The sample lists 75,000 to 100,000 clones; 89% were seen once. The input for sequencing was peripheral blood, taken on day 0 of AZD1222 vaccination. The receptors stem from an adult in good health. The CDR3 runs from the conserved cysteine through the conserved F or W. The D gene is left open where the match is weak. Not all rows give a size; the values are once, few, many and, for expanded clones, a class.

NA | once | TRBJ2-3 | TRBV7-9 | TGTGCCAGCAGCTTAGGTATAGGAGCACAGTACACAGATACGCAGTATTTT | CASSLGIGAQYTDTQYF
NA | NA | TRBJ1-2 | TRBV29-1 | TGCAGCGTTGAAGATGGCTACACCTTC | CSVEDGYTF
NA | NA | TRBJ1-1 | TRBV5-8 | TGTGCCAGCAGCTTCGGACAGTGGGGAACTGAAGCTTTCTTT | CASSFGQWGTEAFF
NA | NA | TRBJ2-3 | TRBV2 | TGTGCCAGCAGTGAATGGGGGGCCCGCGGGGATACGCAGTATTTT | CASSEWGARGDTQYF
NA | NA | TRBJ2-3 | TRBV5-1 | TGCGCCAGCAGGCGGGACGCCACAGATACGCAGTATTTT | CASRRDATDTQYF
TRBD1 | NA | TRBJ1-4 | TRBV28 | TGTGCCAGCAGTTTGGCGACAGGGGGGAGCGAAAAACTGTTTTTT | CASSLATGGSEKLFF
NA | NA | TRBJ1-3 | TRBV6-5 | TGTGCCAGCAGTTATGATCCAGGGGCTGGAAACACCATATATTTT | CASSYDPGAGNTIYF
NA | NA | TRBJ1-6 | TRBV5-5 | TGTGCCAGCAGCTTGGCCGGCCTGGGGGTCTCGAATTCACCCCTCCACTTT | CASSLAGLGVSNSPLHF
NA | NA | TRBJ1-2 | TRBV4-2 | TGTGCCAGCAGCCAAGTAGGTCTGGGCTGGAACTATGGCTACACCTTC | CASSQVGLGWNYGYTF
NA | NA | TRBJ2-2 | TRBV7-2 | TGTGCCAGCAGCTCTCGTACGAACACCGGGGAGCTGTTTTTT | CASSSRTNTGELFF
NA | NA | TRBJ2-7 | TRBV6-2/TRBV6-3 | TGTGCCAGCAGTTTCCAACACGGAGGGGGCTACGAGCAGTACTTC | CASSFQHGGGYEQYF
NA | NA | TRBJ2-1 | TRBV19 | TGTGCCAGTAGTATAACCACCCACAATGAGCAGTTCTTC | CASSITTHNEQFF
TRBD1 | NA | TRBJ2-1 | TRBV2 | TGTGCCAGCAGTTCGACAGGGTCCCCGGTGGGGCAGTTCTTC | CASSSTGSPVGQFF
NA | NA | TRBJ2-1 | TRBV10-1 | TGCGCCAGCAGTGAGTCCGCGGGACTCAATTACAATGAGCAGTTCTTC | CASSESAGLNYNEQFF
TRBD1 | NA | TRBJ1-3 | TRBV3-1/TRBV3-2 | TGTGCCAGCAGCCACCGAGGACAGGGGGCGGGAAACACCATATATTTT | CASSHRGQGAGNTIYF
NA | NA | TRBJ1-2 | TRBV7-2 | TGTGCCAGCAGCTCGAGAGGGGAGGACTATGGCTACACCTTC | CASSSRGEDYGYTF
TRBD1 | NA | TRBJ2-7 | TRBV4-3 | TGCGCCAGCAGCCGGACAGGGGGCGACTCCTACGAGCAGTACTTC | CASSRTGGDSYEQYF
NA | NA | TRBJ1-3 | TRBV30 | TGTGCCTGGACTGGGTTCTCTGGAAACACCATATATTTT | CAWTGFSGNTIYF
TRBD2 | NA | TRBJ2-3 | TRBV19 | TGTGCCAGTAGTACCTCCGGGACTAGCAGAGGCACGCAGTATTTT | CASSTSGTSRGTQYF
NA | NA | TRBJ1-1 | TRBV5-1 | TGCGCCAGCAGCTTGGATGGGTTACGGGGCACTGAAGCTTTCTTT | CASSLDGLRGTEAFF
NA | NA | TRBJ2-5 | TRBV5-6 | TGTGCCAGCAGCTTGGTGGCCACTTCAGAGACCCAGTACTTC | CASSLVATSETQYF
NA | few | TRBJ1-2 | TRBV30 | TGTGCCTGGACAGGACTTAACTATGGCTACACCTTC | CAWTGLNYGYTF
NA | few | TRBJ2-2 | TRBV6-4 | TGTGCCAGCAGTGAAATGGGGGGGAACACCGGGGAGCTGTTTTTT | CASSEMGGNTGELFF
NA | NA | TRBJ1-1 | TRBV5-1 | TGCGCCAGCAGCCCAACAACAGGGAAAACTGAAGCTTTCTTT | CASSPTTGKTEAFF
NA | NA | TRBJ2-4 | TRBV5-4 | TGTGCCAGCAGCTCAACGGGGGCCAAAAACATTCAGTACTTC | CASSSTGAKNIQYF
NA | NA | TRBJ1-1 | TRBV7-2 | TGTGCCAGCAGTTTTAGCCAGGGGACTGAAGCTTTCTTT | CASSFSQGTEAFF
NA | NA | TRBJ1-5 | TRBV7-6 | TGTGCCAGCAGCTTGGATGAGGGTTTCAATCAGCCCCAGCATTTT | CASSLDEGFNQPQHF
TRBD1 | NA | TRBJ1-2 | TRBV18 | TGTGCCAGCTCACCACGAGGACAGGGGGCCTCCTATGGCTACACCTTC | CASSPRGQGASYGYTF
NA | NA | TRBJ1-2 | TRBV4-3 | TGCGCCAGCAGCCAAGACTCGGGCAGGGTCTATGGCTACACCTTC | CASSQDSGRVYGYTF
NA | few | TRBJ2-7 | TRBV4-2 | TGTGCCAGCAGCCAAGTTGGGGGGGGCGGTAACTACGAGCAGTACTTC | CASSQVGGGGNYEQYF
NA | NA | TRBJ2-5 | TRBV5-4 | TGTGCCAGCAGGACTTGGGGGCTAGCGGTAGAGACCCAGTACTTC | CASRTWGLAVETQYF
NA | NA | TRBJ1-1 | TRBV19 | TGTGCCAGTACCCCTATCGGCCCCGACACTGAAGCTTTCTTT | CASTPIGPDTEAFF
NA | NA | TRBJ1-6 | TRBV5-1 | TGCGCCAGCAGGTGGGAAAGGTATAATTCACCCCTCCACTTT | CASRWERYNSPLHF
TRBD2 | NA | TRBJ2-7 | TRBV12-3/TRBV12-4 | TGTGCCAGCAGTTATCAGCGGGGGGAGCAGTACTTC | CASSYQRGEQYF
NA | NA | TRBJ1-5 | TRBV7-3 | TGTGCCAGCAGCCCTCGCGGGGGTCAGCCCCAGCATTTT | CASSPRGGQPQHF
TRBD2 | NA | TRBJ2-1 | TRBV4-3 | TGCGCCAGCAGCCAAGAAATTGGGGGGGCCTACAATGAGCAGTTCTTC | CASSQEIGGAYNEQFF
NA | once | TRBJ2-2 | TRBV11-2 | TGTGCCAGCAGCCCCACGGGACATAAGGGGCGGGGCGGGGAGCTGTTTTTT | CASSPTGHKGRGGELFF
NA | NA | TRBJ1-2 | TRBV19 | TGTGCCAGTAGTGAGAACAGTAACTATGGCTACACCTTC | CASSENSNYGYTF
NA | NA | TRBJ2-7 | TRBV9 | TGTGCCAGCAGCGTCCTGATTGGGTCCGAGCAGTACTTC | CASSVLIGSEQYF
NA | NA | TRBJ2-2 | TRBV3-1/TRBV3-2 | TGTGCCAGCAGCCAAGGCTTGAGTACCGGGGAGCTGTTTTTT | CASSQGLSTGELFF
NA | NA | TRBJ1-5 | TRBV15 | TGTGCCACCAGCAGAGGGGCAGGTGCCGGGGCTCAGCCCCAGCATTTT | CATSRGAGAGAQPQHF
NA | NA | TRBJ1-4 | TRBV5-1 | TGCGCCAGCAGCCGGGGACATAACAATGAAAAACTGTTTTTT | CASSRGHNNEKLFF